This T cell receptor (beta chain) was sequenced for a study of T cell responses to AZD1222 COVID-19 vaccine. Whole-study findings and limits: Only 5 or 6 AZD1222 recipients were seropositive at baseline. Across the whole spike, CD4 TCRs peaked at regions 160-218 and 743-854. Donor demographics were predominantly white British with a female majority; clonal diversity may be underestimated. Following two doses of AZD1222, Spike-specific TCR breadth and depth rose.

Sequencing used immunoSEQ multiplex PCR; TCRdb keeps in-frame clones, though not all of them. The table lists some 98,000 clones, approximately 88% of them singletons. V was cut by 3 bases and J by 1 base, with 16 bases left in between. The CDR3 length is 18 residues. Germline values: CDR1 MGHRA, CDR2 YSYEKL. For this clone: What it binds is not known.

The input for sequencing was peripheral blood, taken 28 days after the second AZD1222 dose. The source of this sequence is an adult who received the AZD1222 COVID-19 vaccine. The genes are TRBV4-1 and TRBJ2-6, with D perhaps matching TRBD1 (6 bases). The CDR3: CASSHGTPTRSGANVLTF. In DNA, the CDR3 is TGCGCCAGCAGCCATGGGACACCCACGAGGTCTGGGGCCAACGTCCTGACTTTC.